A few counts support the clone carrying this T cell receptor (delta chain). Its target is unknown. TCRdb repeated clone calling on the multiplex PCR reads with CATT. Here the sample spans around 46,000 delta-chain clones, 1.6% being singletons. Vgamma9/Vdelta2+ and Vdelta2-negative gammadelta T cells were flow-sorted from PBMC for bulk sequencing. The record originates from a study of γδ T cells in repeated Plasmodium falciparum infection. Study-wide context: Samples were taken at baseline, before some infections, and 21 days after each. Study-level findings and limits: Vgamma9/Vdelta2+ repertoires stayed stably polyclonal over time and infection.

Trimming cost V 3 bases and J 0 bases, with 32 bases left between them. The CDR3 extends over 22 amino acids. Germline-derived CDR1 and CDR2 are TSWWSYY and QGS. The rearrangement uses TRDV1 and TRDJ1; D may be TRDD3 (8 bases). TCRdb supplies no J gene; here it was assigned by aligning the nucleotide sequence to germline. Sample: gamma-delta T cells from blood. The receptor comes from a pool of human donors (malaria-infected and uninfected, not separated). The DNA for the CDR3 is TGTGCTCTTGGGGACTTTCCTACGCTGGGGATACCGGGGCGGCAGTACACCGATAAACTCATCTTT. It is translated as CALGDFPTLGIPGRQYTDKLIF.